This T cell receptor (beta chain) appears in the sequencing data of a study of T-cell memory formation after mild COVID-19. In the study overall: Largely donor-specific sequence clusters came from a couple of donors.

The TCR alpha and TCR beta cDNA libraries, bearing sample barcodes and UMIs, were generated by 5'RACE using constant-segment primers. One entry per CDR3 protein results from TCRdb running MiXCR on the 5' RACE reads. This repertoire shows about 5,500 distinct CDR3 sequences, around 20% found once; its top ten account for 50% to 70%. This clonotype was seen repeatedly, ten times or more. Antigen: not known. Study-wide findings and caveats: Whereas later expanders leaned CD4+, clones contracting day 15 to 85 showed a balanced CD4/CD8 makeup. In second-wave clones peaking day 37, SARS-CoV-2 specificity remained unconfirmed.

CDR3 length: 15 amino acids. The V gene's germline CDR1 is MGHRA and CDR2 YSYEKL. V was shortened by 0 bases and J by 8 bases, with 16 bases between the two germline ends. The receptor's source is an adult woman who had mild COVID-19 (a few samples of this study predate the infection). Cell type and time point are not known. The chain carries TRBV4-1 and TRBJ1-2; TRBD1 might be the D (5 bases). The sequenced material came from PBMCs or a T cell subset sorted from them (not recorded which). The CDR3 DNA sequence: TGCGCCAGCAGCCAAGATTTAGTGACAGCCGAGGGCTACACCTTC. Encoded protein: CASSQDLVTAEGYTF.